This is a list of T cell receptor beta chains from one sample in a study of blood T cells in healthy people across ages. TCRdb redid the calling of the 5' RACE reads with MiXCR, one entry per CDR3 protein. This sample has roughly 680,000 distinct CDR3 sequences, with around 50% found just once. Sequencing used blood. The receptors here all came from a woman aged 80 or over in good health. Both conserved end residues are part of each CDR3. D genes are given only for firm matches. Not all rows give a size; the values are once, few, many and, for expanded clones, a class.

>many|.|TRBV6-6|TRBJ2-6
CASSFDSGANVLTF
TGTGCCAGCAGTTTTGACTCTGGGGCCAACGTCCTGACTTTC
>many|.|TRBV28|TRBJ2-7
CASTRDGTYEQYF
TGTGCCAGCACTAGGGACGGAACCTACGAGCAGTACTTC
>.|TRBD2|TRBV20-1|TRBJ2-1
CSAQTASGVYNEQFF
TGCAGTGCTCAGACGGCTAGCGGGGTCTACAATGAGCAGTTCTTC
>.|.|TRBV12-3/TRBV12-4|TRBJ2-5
CASSASVQGNEQYF
TGTGCCAGCAGCGCTAGCGTTCAGGGGAATGAGCAGTACTTC
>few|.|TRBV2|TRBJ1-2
CASSGVGYTF
TGTGCCAGCAGCGGGGTTGGCTACACCTTC
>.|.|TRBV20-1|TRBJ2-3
CSARGAVTDTQYF
TGCAGTGCTAGAGGGGCGGTCACAGATACGCAGTATTTT
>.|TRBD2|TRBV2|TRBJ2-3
CASSERGLAVPDTQYF
TGTGCCAGCAGTGAACGGGGACTAGCAGTCCCAGATACGCAGTATTTT
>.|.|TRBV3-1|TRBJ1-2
CASSQENPSYGYTF
TGTGCCAGCAGCCAAGAAAACCCATCCTATGGCTACACCTTC
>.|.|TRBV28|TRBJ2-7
CASSTGHRYEQYF
TGTGCCAGCAGTACTGGACATCGCTACGAGCAGTACTTC
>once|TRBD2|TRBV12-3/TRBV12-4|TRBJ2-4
CAGSLKSTSGPMRRYF
TGTGCCGGCAGTTTAAAGTCGACTAGCGGGCCTATGAGGAGGTACTTC
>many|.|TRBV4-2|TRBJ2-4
CASTLFGGAKNIQYF
TGTGCCAGCACCCTATTTGGGGGAGCCAAAAACATTCAGTACTTC
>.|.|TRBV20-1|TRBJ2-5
CSARNFGETQYF
TGCAGTGCTAGAAATTTCGGGGAGACCCAGTACTTC
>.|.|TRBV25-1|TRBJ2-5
CASSEYHGGEQYF
TGTGCCAGCAGTGAATATCACGGGGGTGAGCAGTACTTC
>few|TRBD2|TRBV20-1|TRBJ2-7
CSAYKTSGRTPLSYEQYF
TGCAGTGCCTACAAGACTAGCGGGAGGACCCCCCTCTCCTACGAGCAGTACTTC
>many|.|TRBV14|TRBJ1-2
CASSQDAGPYGYTF
TGTGCCAGCAGCCAAGATGCGGGACCCTATGGCTACACCTTC
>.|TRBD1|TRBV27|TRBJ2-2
CASSYRDSRLAYHTGELFF
TGTGCCAGCAGTTACCGGGACAGTCGACTGGCGTATCACACCGGGGAGCTGTTTTTT
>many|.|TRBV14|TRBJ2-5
CASSQPWGSQPQETQYF
TGTGCCAGCAGCCAACCTTGGGGCAGCCAACCTCAAGAGACCCAGTACTTC
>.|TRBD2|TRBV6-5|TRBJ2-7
CASRRSGSEQYF
TGTGCCAGTAGGCGTAGCGGGAGTGAGCAGTACTTC